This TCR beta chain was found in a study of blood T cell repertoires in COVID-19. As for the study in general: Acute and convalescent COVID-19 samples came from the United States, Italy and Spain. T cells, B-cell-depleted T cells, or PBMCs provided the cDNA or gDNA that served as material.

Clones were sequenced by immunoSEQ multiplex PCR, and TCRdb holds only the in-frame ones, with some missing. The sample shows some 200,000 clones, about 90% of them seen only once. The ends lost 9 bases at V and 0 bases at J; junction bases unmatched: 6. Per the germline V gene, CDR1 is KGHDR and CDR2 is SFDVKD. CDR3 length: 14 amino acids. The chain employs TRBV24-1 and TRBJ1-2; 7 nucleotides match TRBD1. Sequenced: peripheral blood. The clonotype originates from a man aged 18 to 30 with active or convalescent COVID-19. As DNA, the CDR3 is TGTGCCACCCAAGACAGGGCAGCTAACTATGGCTACACCTTC. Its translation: CATQDRAANYGYTF.